Listed below are T cell receptor beta chains from one sample, sequenced in a study of cytomegalovirus exposure and HLA in healthy donors. Generated by immunoSEQ multiplex PCR, the TCRdb table keeps only in-frame clones and is missing some. The sample consists of around 120,000 clones, roughly 80% of them appearing once. Input material: PBMCs. Receptor source: a man aged 55 to 70 in good health and CMV-seropositive. CDR3s include the opening cysteine and the closing phenylalanine or tryptophan. The order of the fields is D gene, J gene, V gene, clone size, CDR3 protein, CDR3 DNA. A D gene is named only where the DNA matches it firmly. Not all rows give a size; the values are once, few, many and, for expanded clones, a class.

- | TRBJ2-3 | TRBV10-1 | few | CASSESGTSSTQYF | TGCGCCAGCAGTGAGTCAGGGACTTCGAGTACGCAGTATTTT
- | TRBJ2-7 | TRBV5-6 | few | CASSLAARRDGYEQYF | TGTGCCAGCAGCTTGGCCGCGCGGAGGGACGGGTACGAGCAGTACTTC
TRBD1 | TRBJ2-7 | TRBV11-1 | - | CASSLDIGTGRSYEQYF | TGTGCCAGCAGCTTAGATATCGGGACAGGTAGATCCTACGAGCAGTACTTC
- | TRBJ2-1 | TRBV30 | - | CAWSLKGRENSYNEQFF | TGTGCCTGGAGCCTCAAAGGTCGGGAGAACTCCTACAATGAGCAGTTCTTC
TRBD2 | TRBJ2-7 | TRBV7-3 | few | CASRQGRATPPYEQYF | TGTGCCAGCAGGCAAGGGAGGGCTACGCCTCCCTACGAGCAGTACTTC
- | TRBJ1-1 | TRBV10-3 | - | CAISEKGTEAFF | TGTGCCATCAGTGAGAAGGGGACTGAAGCTTTCTTT
- | TRBJ2-1 | TRBV5-6 | - | CASSVGQSSYNEQFF | TGTGCCAGCAGCGTCGGACAGAGCTCCTACAATGAGCAGTTCTTC
- | TRBJ2-7 | TRBV28 | few | CASSLDSRGEYF | TGTGCCAGCAGTTTAGACAGTCGCGGGGAGTACTTC
- | TRBJ1-1 | TRBV11-2 | - | CASSLQGGTEAFF | TGTGCCAGCAGCTTACAGGGCGGCACTGAAGCTTTCTTT
- | TRBJ1-1 | TRBV9 | - | CASSGSGRRTEAFF | TGTGCCAGCAGCGGATCAGGAAGGAGGACTGAAGCTTTCTTT
TRBD1 | TRBJ1-5 | TRBV28 | once | CASSASGQGNDQPQHF | TGTGCCAGCAGTGCCTCCGGACAGGGAAACGATCAGCCCCAGCATTTT
TRBD1 | TRBJ1-6 | TRBV5-6 | - | CASSQQGLYSPLHF | TGTGCCAGCAGCCAACAGGGGTTGTACTCACCCCTCCACTTT
- | TRBJ1-3 | TRBV6-1 | once | CASSPEDRRPYF | TGTGCCAGCAGTCCCGAAGACAGACGCCCATATTTT
TRBD2 | TRBJ2-1 | TRBV12-5 | - | CASGLAPTSGGGYNEQFF | TGTGCTAGTGGTTTGGCCCCTACTAGCGGGGGGGGCTACAATGAGCAGTTCTTC
TRBD1 | TRBJ1-1 | TRBV5-5 | once | CASSFTGETEAFF | TGTGCCAGCAGCTTCACAGGGGAGACTGAAGCTTTCTTT
- | TRBJ1-5 | TRBV2 | - | CASSRRGAYQPQHF | TGTGCCAGCAGTCGACGGGGGGCGTATCAGCCCCAGCATTTT
TRBD2 | TRBJ2-1 | TRBV4-2 | - | CASSQPSGREFGNEQFF | TGTGCCAGCAGCCAGCCCAGTGGGCGGGAGTTCGGCAATGAGCAGTTCTTC
TRBD2 | TRBJ2-1 | TRBV7-2 | - | CASSSFSGGAEQFF | TGTGCCAGCAGCTCATTTAGCGGGGGGGCTGAGCAGTTCTTC
- | TRBJ1-4 | TRBV4-2 | once | CASSPDSLSPYDEKLFF | TGTGCCAGCAGCCCGGACAGTCTCTCCCCCTATGATGAAAAACTGTTTTTT
- | TRBJ1-1 | TRBV25-1 | - | CASGGGGKTEAFF | TGTGCCAGCGGTGGCGGGGGGAAGACTGAAGCTTTCTTT
TRBD2 | TRBJ2-1 | TRBV5-6 | - | CASSLLRLAGILSYNEQFF | TGTGCCAGCAGCCTCCTGAGACTAGCGGGGATCCTTTCCTACAATGAGCAGTTCTTC
TRBD1 | TRBJ1-4 | TRBV11-1 | - | CASSISGGAQEKLFF | TGTGCCAGCAGTATCTCAGGGGGCGCTCAAGAAAAACTGTTTTTT
- | TRBJ1-5 | TRBV15 | - | CATSRTGNRGNSNQPQHF | TGTGCCACCAGCAGAACAGGGAATAGGGGAAATAGCAATCAGCCCCAGCATTTT
TRBD2 | TRBJ2-5 | TRBV11-2 | - | CASSPGTSGGLNQETQYF | TGTGCCAGCAGCCCCGGGACTAGCGGGGGGCTGAACCAAGAGACCCAGTACTTC
- | TRBJ2-2 | TRBV7-2 | - | CASSLRTGSNTGELFF | TGTGCCAGCAGCTTAAGGACGGGATCCAACACCGGGGAGCTGTTTTTT
- | TRBJ1-5 | TRBV29-1 | - | CSVEVAQNQPQHF | TGCAGCGTTGAAGTAGCCCAGAATCAGCCCCAGCATTTT
- | TRBJ1-5 | TRBV15 | few | CATSRGMGGSNQPQHF | TGTGCCACCAGCAGAGGGATGGGGGGGTCCAATCAGCCCCAGCATTTT
- | TRBJ2-7 | TRBV2 | - | CASLFILDEQYF | TGTGCCAGCTTGTTTATTCTCGACGAGCAGTACTTC
- | TRBJ2-3 | TRBV19 | - | CASRARGIGTDTQYF | TGTGCCAGTAGAGCCCGCGGGATCGGGACAGATACGCAGTATTTT
TRBD2 | TRBJ2-3 | TRBV7-9 | - | CASSLVGGTDTQYF | TGTGCCAGCAGCTTAGTCGGGGGGACAGATACGCAGTATTTT
- | TRBJ2-1 | TRBV7-9 | - | CASSEGRLGYNEQFF | TGTGCCAGCAGCGAGGGCCGGTTGGGTTACAATGAGCAGTTCTTC
TRBD2 | TRBJ2-1 | TRBV5-1 | - | CASSLAQGSGSVSSYNEQFF | TGCGCCAGCAGCTTGGCCCAGGGTAGCGGGAGCGTCAGCTCCTACAATGAGCAGTTCTTC
TRBD1 | TRBJ2-7 | TRBV5-5 | few | CASSPDRVLRYEQYF | TGTGCCAGCAGCCCTGACAGGGTTCTTCGCTACGAGCAGTACTTC
- | TRBJ2-6 | TRBV25-1 | - | CASSDSGFSGANVLTF | TGTGCCAGCAGTGACTCGGGTTTCTCTGGGGCCAACGTCCTGACTTTC
- | TRBJ1-1 | TRBV9 | - | CASSVSFMNTEAFF | TGTGCCAGCAGCGTTAGCTTTATGAACACTGAAGCTTTCTTT
TRBD1 | TRBJ1-1 | TRBV27 | - | CASSYKDRGWTEAFF | TGTGCCAGCAGTTACAAGGACAGGGGCTGGACTGAAGCTTTCTTT
TRBD2 | TRBJ2-3 | TRBV11-3 | - | CASSSRAGGPGTDTQYF | TGTGCCAGCAGCTCGCGAGCGGGGGGGCCTGGCACAGATACGCAGTATTTT
- | TRBJ2-2 | TRBV7-9 | - | CASSPPWGVISTGELFF | TGTGCCAGCAGCCCTCCTTGGGGGGTAATCAGCACCGGGGAGCTGTTTTTT
- | TRBJ2-7 | TRBV5-4 | - | CASSLMGRGTYEQYF | TGTGCCAGCAGCTTGATGGGGAGGGGGACCTACGAGCAGTACTTC
TRBD1 | TRBJ2-7 | TRBV5-4 | - | CASSHGQVSENEQYF | TGTGCCAGCAGCCATGGACAGGTTAGTGAGAACGAGCAGTACTTC
TRBD2 | TRBJ2-2 | TRBV5-8 | - | CASSLSWGGRNTGELFF | TGTGCCAGCAGCTTGAGTTGGGGCGGGAGGAACACCGGGGAGCTGTTTTTT
TRBD2 | TRBJ2-1 | TRBV5-1 | - | CASNRGGSLYNEQFF | TGCGCCAGCAACCGGGGCGGGAGCCTCTACAATGAGCAGTTCTTC
- | TRBJ1-1 | TRBV29-1 | - | CSVVLGGNTEAFF | TGCAGCGTTGTTCTCGGGGGGAACACTGAAGCTTTCTTT
- | TRBJ2-7 | TRBV15 | few | CATSRDSRTPGEQYF | TGTGCCACCAGCAGAGATTCACGCACGCCGGGCGAGCAGTACTTC
- | TRBJ1-1 | TRBV27 | - | CASSPYGRGAFF | TGTGCCAGCAGTCCCTATGGACGGGGAGCTTTCTTT
- | TRBJ1-1 | TRBV4-1 | few | CASTSKEGTNTEAFF | TGCGCCAGCACCTCCAAGGAGGGTACGAACACTGAAGCTTTCTTT
- | TRBJ1-5 | TRBV2 | - | CASGQTGSNQPQHF | TGTGCCAGCGGGCAGACAGGTAGCAATCAGCCCCAGCATTTT
TRBD2 | TRBJ2-3 | TRBV6-5 | - | CASSRTSRTDTQYF | TGTGCCAGCAGTCGGACTAGCCGCACAGATACGCAGTATTTT
- | TRBJ1-1 | TRBV5-5 | - | CASSLAPGMNTEAFF | TGTGCCAGCAGCTTGGCCCCAGGGATGAACACTGAAGCTTTCTTT